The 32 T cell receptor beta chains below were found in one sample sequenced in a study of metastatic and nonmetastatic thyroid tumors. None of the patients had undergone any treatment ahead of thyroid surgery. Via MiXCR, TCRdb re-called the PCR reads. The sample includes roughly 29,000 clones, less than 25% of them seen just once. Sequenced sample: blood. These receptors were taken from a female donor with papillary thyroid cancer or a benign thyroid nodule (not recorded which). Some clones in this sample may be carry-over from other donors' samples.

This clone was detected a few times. The CDR3 loop reads CASSDLAASGGELFF. CDR3 sequence (DNA): TGTGCCAGCAGTGACCTAGCGGCGTCTGGCGGGGAGCTGTTTTTT. The chain carries TRBV6-1 and TRBJ2-2; 7 bases are a match to TRBD2. In germline, CDR1 is MNHNS, CDR2 SASEGT. The CDR3 totals 15 residues. J lost 7 bases, V lost 3 bases, and 8 bases had no gene match.

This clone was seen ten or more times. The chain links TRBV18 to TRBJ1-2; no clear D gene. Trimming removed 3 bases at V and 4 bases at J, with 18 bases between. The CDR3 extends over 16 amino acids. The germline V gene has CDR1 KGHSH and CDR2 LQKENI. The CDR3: CASSPQAAGLGYGYTF. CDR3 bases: TGTGCCAGCTCACCGCAAGCCGCAGGTTTAGGCTATGGCTACACCTTC.

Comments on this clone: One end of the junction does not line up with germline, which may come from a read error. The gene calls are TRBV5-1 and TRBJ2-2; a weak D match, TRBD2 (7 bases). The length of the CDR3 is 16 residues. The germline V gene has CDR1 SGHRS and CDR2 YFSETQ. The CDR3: CASSLKGGTNTGDLFF. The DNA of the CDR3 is TGCGCCAGCAGCTTGAAGGGGGGGACGAACACCGGGGATCTGTTTTTT.

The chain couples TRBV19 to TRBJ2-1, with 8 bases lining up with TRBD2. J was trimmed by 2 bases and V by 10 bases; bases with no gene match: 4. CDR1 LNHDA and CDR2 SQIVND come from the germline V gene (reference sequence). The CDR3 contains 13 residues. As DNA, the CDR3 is TGTGCCACCGGGAGGGCCACCTACAATGAGCAGTTCTTC. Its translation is CATGRATYNEQFF.

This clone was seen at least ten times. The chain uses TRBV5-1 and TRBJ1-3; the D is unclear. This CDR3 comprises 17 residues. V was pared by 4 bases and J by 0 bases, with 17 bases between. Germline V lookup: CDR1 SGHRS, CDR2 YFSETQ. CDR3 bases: TGCGCCAGCAGCCAGACAACGACGGCAAACTCTGGAAACACCATATATTTT. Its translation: CASSQTTTANSGNTIYF.

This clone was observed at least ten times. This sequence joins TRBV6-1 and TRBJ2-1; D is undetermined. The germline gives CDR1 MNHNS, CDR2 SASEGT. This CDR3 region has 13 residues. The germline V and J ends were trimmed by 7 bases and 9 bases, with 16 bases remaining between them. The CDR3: CASKYGQRGEQFF. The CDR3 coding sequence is TGTGCCAGCAAGTACGGGCAACGCGGTGAGCAGTTCTTC.

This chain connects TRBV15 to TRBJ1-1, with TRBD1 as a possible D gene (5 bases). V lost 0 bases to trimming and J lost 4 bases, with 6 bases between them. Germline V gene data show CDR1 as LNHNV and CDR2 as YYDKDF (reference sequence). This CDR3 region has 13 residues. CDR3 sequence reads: CATSRDTGTEAFF. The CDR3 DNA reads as TGTGCCACCAGCAGAGATACAGGCACTGAAGCTTTCTTT.

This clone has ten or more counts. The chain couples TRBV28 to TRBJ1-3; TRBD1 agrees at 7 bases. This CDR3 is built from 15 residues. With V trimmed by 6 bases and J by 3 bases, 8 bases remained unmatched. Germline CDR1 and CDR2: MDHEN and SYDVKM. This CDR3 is CASSLSQGVGNTIYF. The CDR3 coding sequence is TGTGCCAGCAGCCTAAGTCAGGGGGTTGGAAACACCATATATTTT.

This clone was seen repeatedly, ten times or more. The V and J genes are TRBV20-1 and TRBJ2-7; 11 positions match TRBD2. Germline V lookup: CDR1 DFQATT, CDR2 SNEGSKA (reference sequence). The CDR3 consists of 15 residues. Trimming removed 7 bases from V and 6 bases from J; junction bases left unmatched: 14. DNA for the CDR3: TGCAGTGTCATTCCTGGGACTAGCGGAAGGAGCGAGCAGTACTTC. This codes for CSVIPGTSGRSEQYF.

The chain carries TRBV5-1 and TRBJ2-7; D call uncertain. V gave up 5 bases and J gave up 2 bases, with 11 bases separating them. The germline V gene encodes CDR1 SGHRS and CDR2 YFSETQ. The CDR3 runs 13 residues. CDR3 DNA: TGCGCCAGCAGTAAGTTCGATACCTACGAGCAGTACTTC. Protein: CASSKFDTYEQYF.

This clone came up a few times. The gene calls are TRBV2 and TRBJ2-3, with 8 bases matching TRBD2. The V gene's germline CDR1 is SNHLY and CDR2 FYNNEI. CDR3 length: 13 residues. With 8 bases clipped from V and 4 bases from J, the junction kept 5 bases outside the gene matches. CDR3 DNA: TGTGCCAGCTATGGCGGGGGGTCAGATACGCAGTATTTT. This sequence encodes CASYGGGSDTQYF.

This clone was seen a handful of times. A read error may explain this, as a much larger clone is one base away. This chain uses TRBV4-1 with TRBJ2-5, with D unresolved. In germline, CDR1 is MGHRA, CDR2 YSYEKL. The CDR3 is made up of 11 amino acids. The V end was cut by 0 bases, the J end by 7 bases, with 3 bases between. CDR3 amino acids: CASSQDLTQYF. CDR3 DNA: TGCGCCAGCAGCCAAGATCTGACCCAGTACTTC.

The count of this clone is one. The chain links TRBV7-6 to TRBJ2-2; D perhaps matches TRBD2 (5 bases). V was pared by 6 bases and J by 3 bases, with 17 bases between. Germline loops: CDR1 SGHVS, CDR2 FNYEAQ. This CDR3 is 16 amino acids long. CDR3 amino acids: CASRPRGYLYTGELFF. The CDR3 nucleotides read TGTGCCAGCAGACCAAGAGGGTACCTTTACACCGGGGAGCTGTTTTTT.

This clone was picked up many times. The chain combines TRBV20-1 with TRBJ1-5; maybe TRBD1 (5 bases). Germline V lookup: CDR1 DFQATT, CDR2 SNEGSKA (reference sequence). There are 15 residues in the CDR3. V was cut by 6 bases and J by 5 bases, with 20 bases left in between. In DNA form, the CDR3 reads TGCAGTGCCCGAGGTGATGGCAGGGACCATCAGCCCCAGCATTTT. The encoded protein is CSARGDGRDHQPQHF.

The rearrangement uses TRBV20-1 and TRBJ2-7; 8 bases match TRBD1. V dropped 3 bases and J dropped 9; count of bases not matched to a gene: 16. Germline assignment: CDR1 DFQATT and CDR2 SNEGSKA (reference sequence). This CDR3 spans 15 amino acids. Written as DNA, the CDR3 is TGCAGTGCTAGTCGGAGTTACAGGGGGTTAGTCGGGCAGTACTTC. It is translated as CSASRSYRGLVGQYF.

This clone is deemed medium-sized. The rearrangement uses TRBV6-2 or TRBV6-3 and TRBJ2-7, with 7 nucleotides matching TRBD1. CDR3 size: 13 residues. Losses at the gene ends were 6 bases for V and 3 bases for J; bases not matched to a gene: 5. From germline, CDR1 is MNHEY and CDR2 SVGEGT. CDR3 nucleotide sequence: TGTGCCAGCAGCCGGGACAGAAACTACGAGCAGTACTTC. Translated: CASSRDRNYEQYF.

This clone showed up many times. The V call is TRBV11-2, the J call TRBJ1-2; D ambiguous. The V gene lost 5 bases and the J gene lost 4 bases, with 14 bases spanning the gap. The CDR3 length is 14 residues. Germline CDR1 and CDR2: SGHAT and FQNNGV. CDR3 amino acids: CASSQDASSYGYTF. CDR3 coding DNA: TGTGCCAGCAGCCAAGACGCGTCCTCCTATGGCTACACCTTC.

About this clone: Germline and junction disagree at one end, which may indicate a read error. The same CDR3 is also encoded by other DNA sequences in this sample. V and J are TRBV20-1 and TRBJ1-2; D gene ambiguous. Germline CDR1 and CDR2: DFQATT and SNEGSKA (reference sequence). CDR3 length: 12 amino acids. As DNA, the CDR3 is TGCAGTGCTACGGCAGTAGACTATGGCTACACATTC. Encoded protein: CSATAVDYGYTF.

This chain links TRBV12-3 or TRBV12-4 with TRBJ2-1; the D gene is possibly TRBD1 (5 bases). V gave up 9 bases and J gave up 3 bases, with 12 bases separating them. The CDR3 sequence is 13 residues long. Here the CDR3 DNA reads TGTGCCAGTCGGATTGGACACTACAATGAGCAGTTCTTC. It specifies CASRIGHYNEQFF.

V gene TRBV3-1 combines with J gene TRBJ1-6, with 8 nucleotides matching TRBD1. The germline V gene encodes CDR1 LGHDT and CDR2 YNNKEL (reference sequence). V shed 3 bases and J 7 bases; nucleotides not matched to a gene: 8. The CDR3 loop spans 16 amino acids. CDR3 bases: TGTGCCAGCAGCCAGAACAGGGGGTATATCAATTCACCCCTCCACTTT. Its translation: CASSQNRGYINSPLHF.

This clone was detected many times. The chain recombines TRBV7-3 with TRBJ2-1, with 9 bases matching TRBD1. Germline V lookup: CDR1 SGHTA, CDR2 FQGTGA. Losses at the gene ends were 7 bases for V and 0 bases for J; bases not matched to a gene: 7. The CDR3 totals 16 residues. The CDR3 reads CASTGQGPSSYNEQFF. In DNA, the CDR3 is TGTGCCAGCACCGGACAGGGGCCTAGCTCCTACAATGAGCAGTTCTTC.

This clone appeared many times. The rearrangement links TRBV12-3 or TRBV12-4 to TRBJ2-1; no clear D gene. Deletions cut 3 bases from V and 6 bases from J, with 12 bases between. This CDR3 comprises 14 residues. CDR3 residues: CASSLDAHTNEQFF. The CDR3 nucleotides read TGTGCCAGCAGTTTGGACGCCCATACCAATGAGCAGTTCTTC.

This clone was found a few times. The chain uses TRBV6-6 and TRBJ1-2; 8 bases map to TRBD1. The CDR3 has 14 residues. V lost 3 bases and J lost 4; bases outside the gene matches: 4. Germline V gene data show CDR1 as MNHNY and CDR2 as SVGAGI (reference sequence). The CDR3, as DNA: TGTGCCAGCAGTTATTCAGGACAGGGCTATGGCTACACCTTC. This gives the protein CASSYSGQGYGYTF.

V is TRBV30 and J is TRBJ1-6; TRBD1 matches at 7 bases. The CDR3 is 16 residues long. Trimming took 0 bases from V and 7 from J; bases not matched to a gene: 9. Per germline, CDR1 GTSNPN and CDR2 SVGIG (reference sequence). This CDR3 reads CAWSVYIGQANSPLHF. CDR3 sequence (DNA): TGTGCCTGGAGTGTATATATCGGACAGGCAAATTCACCCCTCCACTTT.

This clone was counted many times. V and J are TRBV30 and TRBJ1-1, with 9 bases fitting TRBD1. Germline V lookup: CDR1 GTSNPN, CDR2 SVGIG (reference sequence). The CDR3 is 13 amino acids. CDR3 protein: CARSRTGDTEAFF. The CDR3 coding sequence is TGTGCTCGATCCAGGACAGGGGACACTGAAGCTTTCTTT.

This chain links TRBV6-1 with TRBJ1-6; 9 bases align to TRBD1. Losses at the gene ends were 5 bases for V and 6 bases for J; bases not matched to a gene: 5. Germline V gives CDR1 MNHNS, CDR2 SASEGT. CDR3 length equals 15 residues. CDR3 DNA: TGTGCCAGCAGTATGACAGGGGGTGTTAATTCACCCCTCCACTTT. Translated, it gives CASSMTGGVNSPLHF.

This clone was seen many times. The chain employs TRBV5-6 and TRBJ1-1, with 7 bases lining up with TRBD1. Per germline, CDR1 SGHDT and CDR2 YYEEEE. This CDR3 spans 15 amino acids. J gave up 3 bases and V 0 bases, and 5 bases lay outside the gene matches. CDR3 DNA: TGTGCCAGCAGCTTGGAAGCCAGGGGGTACACTGAAGCTTTCTTT. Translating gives CASSLEARGYTEAFF.

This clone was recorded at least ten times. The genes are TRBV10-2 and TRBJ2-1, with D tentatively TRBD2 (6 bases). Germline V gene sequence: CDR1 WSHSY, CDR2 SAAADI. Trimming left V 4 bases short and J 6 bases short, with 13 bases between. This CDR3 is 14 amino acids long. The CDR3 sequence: CASSAASEGNEQFF. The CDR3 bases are TGCGCCAGCAGTGCGGCTAGCGAGGGCAATGAGCAGTTCTTC.

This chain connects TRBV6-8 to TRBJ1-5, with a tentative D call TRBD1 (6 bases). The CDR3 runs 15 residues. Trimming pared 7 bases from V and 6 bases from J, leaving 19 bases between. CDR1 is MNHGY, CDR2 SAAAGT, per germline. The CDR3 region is CASTLDEGVVQPQHF. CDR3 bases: TGTGCCAGCACCCTCGATGAGGGGGTAGTTCAGCCCCAGCATTTT.

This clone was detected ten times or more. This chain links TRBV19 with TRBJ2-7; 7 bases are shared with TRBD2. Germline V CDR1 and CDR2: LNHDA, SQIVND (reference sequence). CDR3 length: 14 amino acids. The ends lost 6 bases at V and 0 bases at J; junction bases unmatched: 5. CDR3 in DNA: TGTGCCAGTAGAGAAGCGGGATCCTCCTACGAGCAGTACTTC. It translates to CASREAGSSYEQYF.

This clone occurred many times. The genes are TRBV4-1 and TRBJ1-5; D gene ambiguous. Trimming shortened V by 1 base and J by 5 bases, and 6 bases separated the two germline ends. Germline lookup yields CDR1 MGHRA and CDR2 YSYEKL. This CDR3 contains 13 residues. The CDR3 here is CASSQAGDQPQHF. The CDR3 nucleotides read TGCGCCAGCAGCCAAGCAGGTGATCAGCCCCAGCATTTT.

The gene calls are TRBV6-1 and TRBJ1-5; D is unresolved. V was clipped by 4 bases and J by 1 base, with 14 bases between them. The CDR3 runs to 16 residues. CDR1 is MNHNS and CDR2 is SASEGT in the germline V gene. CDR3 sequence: CASSGGGVGSNQPQHF. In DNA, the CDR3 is TGTGCCAGCAGTGGTGGTGGGGTCGGGAGCAATCAGCCCCAGCATTTT.